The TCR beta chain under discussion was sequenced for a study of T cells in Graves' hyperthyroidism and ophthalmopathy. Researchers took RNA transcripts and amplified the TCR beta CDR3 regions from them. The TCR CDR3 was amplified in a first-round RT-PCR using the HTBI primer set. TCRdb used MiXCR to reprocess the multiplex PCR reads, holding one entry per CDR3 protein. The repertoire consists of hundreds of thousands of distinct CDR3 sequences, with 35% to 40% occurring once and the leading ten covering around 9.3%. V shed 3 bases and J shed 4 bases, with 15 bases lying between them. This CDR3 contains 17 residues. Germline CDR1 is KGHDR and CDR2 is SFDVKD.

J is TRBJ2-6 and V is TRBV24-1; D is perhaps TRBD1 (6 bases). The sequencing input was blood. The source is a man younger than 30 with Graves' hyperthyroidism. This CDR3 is CATSDTQGNTGANVLTF. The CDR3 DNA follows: TGTGCCACCAGTGATACACAGGGAAACACCGGGGCCAACGTCCTGACTTTC.